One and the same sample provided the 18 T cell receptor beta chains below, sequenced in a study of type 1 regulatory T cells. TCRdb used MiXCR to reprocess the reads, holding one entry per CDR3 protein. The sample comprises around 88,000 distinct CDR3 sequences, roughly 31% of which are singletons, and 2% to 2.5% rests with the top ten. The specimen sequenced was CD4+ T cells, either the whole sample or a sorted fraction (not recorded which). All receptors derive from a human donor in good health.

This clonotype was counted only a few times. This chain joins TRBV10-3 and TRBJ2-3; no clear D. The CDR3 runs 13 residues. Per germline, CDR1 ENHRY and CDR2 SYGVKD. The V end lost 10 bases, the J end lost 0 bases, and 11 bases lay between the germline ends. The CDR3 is CASRSSSTDTQYF. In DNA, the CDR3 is TGTGCCAGTCGGTCTTCTAGCACAGATACGCAGTATTTT.

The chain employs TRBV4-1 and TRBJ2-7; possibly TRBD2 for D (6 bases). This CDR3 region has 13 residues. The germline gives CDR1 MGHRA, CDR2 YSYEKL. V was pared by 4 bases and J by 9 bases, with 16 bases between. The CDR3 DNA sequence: TGCGCCAGCAGCCGGGAGACGGAGCGGGTGCAGTACTTC. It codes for CASSRETERVQYF.

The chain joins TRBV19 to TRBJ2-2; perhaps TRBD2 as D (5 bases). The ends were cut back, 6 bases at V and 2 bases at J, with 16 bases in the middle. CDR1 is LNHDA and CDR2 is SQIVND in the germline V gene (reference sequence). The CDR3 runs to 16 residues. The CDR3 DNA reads TGTGCCAGTAGGACCAGCGGCAGAGTAAACACCGGGGAGCTGTTTTTT. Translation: CASRTSGRVNTGELFF.

The CDR3 DNA is TGTGCCATCAGGGGGACGGGCTATGAGAATAGCACAGATACGCAGTATTTT. This codes for CAIRGTGYENSTDTQYF. V and J are TRBV10-3 and TRBJ2-3; D may match TRBD1 or TRBD2 (5 bases each). The CDR3 spans 17 residues. The V and J ends lost 6 bases and 0 bases respectively, with 19 bases between them. The germline CDR1 and CDR2 sequences are ENHRY and SYGVKD.

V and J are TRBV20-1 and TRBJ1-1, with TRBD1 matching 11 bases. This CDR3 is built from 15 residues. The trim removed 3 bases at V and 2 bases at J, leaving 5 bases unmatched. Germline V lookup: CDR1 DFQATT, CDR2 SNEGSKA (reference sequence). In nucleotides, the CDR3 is TGCAGTGCTAGCCCCGGGACAGGGGGTAACACTGAAGCTTTCTTT. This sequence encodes CSASPGTGGNTEAFF.

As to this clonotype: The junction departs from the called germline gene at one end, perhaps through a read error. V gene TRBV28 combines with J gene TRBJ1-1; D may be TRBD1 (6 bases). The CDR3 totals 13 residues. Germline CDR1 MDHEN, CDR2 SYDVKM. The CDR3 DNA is TGTGTCAGCACCGAACCGACAACAGGGGAAGCTTTCTTT. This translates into CVSTEPTTGEAFF. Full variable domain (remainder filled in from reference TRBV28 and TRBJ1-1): DVKVTQSSRYLVKRTGEKVFLECVQDMDHENMFWYRQDPGLGLRLIYFSYDVKMKEKGDIPEGYSVSREKKERFSLILESASTNQTSMYLCVSTEPTTGEAFFGQGTRLTVV.

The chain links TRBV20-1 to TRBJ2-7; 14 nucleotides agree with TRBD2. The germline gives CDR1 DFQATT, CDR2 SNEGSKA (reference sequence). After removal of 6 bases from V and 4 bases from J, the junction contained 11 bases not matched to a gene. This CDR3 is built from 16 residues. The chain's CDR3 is CSARKKGTSGSYEQYF. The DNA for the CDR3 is TGCAGTGCCAGAAAGAAGGGGACTAGCGGGAGTTACGAGCAGTACTTC.

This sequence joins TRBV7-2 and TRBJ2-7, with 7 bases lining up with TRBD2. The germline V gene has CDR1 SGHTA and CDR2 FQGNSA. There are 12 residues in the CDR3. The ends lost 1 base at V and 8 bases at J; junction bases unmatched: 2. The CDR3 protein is CASSLETSKQYF. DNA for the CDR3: TGTGCCAGCAGCTTAGAGACTAGCAAGCAGTACTTC.

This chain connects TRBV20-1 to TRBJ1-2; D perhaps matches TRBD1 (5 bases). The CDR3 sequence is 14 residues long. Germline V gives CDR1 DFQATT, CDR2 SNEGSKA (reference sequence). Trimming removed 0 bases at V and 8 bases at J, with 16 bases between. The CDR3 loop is CSARDPLQGLGYTF. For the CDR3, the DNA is TGCAGTGCTAGAGATCCCCTCCAGGGTTTGGGCTACACCTTC.

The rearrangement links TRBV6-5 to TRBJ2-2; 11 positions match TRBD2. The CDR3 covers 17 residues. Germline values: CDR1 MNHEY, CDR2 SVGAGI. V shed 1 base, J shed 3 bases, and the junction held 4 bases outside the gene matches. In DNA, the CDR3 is TGTGCCAGCAGTTACTGGGGACTAGCGGATTACACCGGGGAGCTGTTTTTT. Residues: CASSYWGLADYTGELFF.

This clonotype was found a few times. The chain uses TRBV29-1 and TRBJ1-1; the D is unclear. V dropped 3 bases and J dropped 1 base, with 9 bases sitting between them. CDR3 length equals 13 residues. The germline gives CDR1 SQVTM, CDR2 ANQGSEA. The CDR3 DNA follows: TGCAGCGTTGATGCGTCCCCGAACACTGAAGCTTTCTTT. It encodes CSVDASPNTEAFF.

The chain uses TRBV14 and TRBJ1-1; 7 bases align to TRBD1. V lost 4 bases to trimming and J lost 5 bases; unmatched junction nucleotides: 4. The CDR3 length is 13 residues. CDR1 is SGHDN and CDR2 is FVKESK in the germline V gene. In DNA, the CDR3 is TGTGCCAGCAGCCCACAGGGGCGGACTGAAGCTTTCTTT. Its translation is CASSPQGRTEAFF.

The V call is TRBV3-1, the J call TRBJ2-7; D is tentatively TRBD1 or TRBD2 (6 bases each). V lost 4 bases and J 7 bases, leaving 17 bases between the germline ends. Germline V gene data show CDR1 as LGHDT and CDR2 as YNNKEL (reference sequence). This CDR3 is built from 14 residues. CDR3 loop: CASSRDLGAGEQYF. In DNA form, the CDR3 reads TGTGCCAGCAGCCGGGATCTGGGGGCGGGGGAGCAGTACTTC.

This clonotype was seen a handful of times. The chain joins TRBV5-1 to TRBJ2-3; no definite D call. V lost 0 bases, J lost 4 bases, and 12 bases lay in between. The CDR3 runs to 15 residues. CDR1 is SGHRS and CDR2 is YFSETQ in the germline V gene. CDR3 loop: CASSLGPSNPDTQYF. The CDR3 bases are TGCGCCAGCAGCTTGGGGCCGTCAAACCCAGATACGCAGTATTTT.

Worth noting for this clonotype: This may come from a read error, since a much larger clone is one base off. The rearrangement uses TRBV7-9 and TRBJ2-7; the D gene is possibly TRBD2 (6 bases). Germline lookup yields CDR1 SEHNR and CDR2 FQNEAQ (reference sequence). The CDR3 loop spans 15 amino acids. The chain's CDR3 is CTSSLDSRERAEQYF. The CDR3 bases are TGTACCAGCAGCTTAGATTCGAGGGAGCGGGCCGAGCAGTACTTC.

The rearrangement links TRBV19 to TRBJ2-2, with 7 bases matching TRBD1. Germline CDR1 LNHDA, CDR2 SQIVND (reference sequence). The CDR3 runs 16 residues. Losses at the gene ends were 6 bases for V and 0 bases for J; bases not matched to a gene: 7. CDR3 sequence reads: CASSLTGTANTGELFF. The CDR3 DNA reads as TGTGCCAGTAGCCTCACGGGGACAGCGAACACCGGGGAGCTGTTTTTT.

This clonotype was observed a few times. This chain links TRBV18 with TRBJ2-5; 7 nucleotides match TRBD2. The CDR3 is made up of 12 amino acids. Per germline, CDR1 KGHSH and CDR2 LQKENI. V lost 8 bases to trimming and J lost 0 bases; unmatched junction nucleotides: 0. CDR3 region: CASGGDQETQYF. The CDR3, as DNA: TGTGCCAGCGGGGGGGACCAAGAGACCCAGTACTTC.

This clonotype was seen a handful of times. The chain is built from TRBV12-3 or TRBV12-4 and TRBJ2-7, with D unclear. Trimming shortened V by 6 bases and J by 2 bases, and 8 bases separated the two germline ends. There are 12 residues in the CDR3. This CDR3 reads CASRRGPYEQYF. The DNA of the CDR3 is TGTGCCAGCAGAAGAGGCCCCTACGAGCAGTACTTC.